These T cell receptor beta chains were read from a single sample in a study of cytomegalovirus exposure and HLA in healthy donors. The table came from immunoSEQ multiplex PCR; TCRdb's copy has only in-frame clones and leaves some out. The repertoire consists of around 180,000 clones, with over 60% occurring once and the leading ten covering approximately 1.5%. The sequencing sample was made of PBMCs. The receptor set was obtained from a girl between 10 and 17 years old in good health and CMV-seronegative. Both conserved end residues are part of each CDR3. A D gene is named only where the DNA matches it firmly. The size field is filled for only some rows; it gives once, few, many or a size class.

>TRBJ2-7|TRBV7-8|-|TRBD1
CASSPGTGVYEQYF
TGTGCCAGCAGCCCCGGGACAGGGGTCTACGAGCAGTACTTC
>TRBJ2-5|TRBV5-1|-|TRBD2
CASSLVTSGGETQYF
TGCGCCAGCAGCTTGGTGACTTCGGGAGGAGAGACCCAGTACTTC
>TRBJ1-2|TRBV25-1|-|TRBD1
CASSERSTGDDGYTF
TGTGCCAGCAGTGAAAGGTCAACAGGGGATGATGGCTACACCTTC
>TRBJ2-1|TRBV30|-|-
CAWSAGGGEQFF
TGTGCCTGGAGTGCTGGCGGTGGTGAGCAGTTCTTC
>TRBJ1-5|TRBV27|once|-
CASSSVLGNQPQHF
TGTGCCAGTTCAAGTGTTCTAGGCAATCAGCCCCAGCATTTT
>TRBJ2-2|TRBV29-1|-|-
CSVGAATGELFF
TGCAGCGTTGGAGCGGCCACCGGGGAGCTGTTTTTT
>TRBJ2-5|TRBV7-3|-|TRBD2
CASSRSGGARETQYF
TGTGCCAGCAGCAGAAGCGGGGGGGCCAGAGAGACCCAGTACTTC
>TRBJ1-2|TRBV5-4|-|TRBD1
CASSSGQGRNYGYTF
TGTGCCAGCAGCTCGGGACAGGGAAGGAACTATGGCTACACCTTC
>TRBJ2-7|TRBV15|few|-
CATSRVAGVGYEQYF
TGTGCCACCAGCAGAGTAGCAGGGGTAGGCTACGAGCAGTACTTC
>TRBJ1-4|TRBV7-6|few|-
CASTIGASNEKLFF
TGTGCCAGCACCATTGGGGCGTCTAATGAAAAACTGTTTTTT
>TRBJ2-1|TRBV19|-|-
CASSIQDSNEQFF
TGTGCCAGTAGTATCCAGGACAGCAATGAGCAGTTCTTC
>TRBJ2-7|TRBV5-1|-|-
CASSSLRQAYEQYF
TGCGCCAGCAGCTCCCTTCGGCAGGCCTACGAGCAGTACTTC
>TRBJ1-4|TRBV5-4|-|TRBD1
CASSPGGTGANEKLFF
TGTGCCAGCAGCCCGGGTGGGACAGGGGCTAATGAAAAACTGTTTTTT
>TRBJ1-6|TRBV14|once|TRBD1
CASSQDEEKTGDSPLHF
TGTGCCAGCAGCCAAGATGAGGAGAAGACAGGGGATTCACCCCTCCACTTT
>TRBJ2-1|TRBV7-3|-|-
CASSPSYNEQFF
TGTGCCAGCAGCCCTTCCTACAATGAGCAGTTCTTC
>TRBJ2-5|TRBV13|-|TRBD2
CASSFGSGGAAQYF
TGTGCCAGCAGCTTCGGGAGCGGGGGGGCGGCCCAGTACTTC
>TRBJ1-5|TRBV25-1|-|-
CASSESGSNQPQHF
TGTGCCAGCAGTGAATCAGGGAGCAATCAGCCCCAGCATTTT
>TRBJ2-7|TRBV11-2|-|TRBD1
CASSPRDRGFYEQYF
TGTGCCAGCAGCCCAAGGGACAGGGGTTTCTACGAGCAGTACTTC
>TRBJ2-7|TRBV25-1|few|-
CASSSTSLGQYF
TGTGCCAGCAGCTCGACATCCCTGGGGCAGTACTTC
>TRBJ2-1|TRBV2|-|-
CASSGQWNEQFF
TGTGCCAGCAGTGGACAGTGGAATGAGCAGTTCTTC
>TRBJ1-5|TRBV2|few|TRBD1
CASRDRAQPQHF
TGTGCCAGCAGGGACAGGGCCCAGCCCCAGCATTTT
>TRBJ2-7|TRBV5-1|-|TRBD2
CASSLAGWASGPIEGREQYF
TGCGCCAGCAGCTTGGCTGGATGGGCTAGCGGGCCAATAGAAGGACGGGAGCAGTACTTC
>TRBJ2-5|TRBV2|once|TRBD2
CASNLNPGTSGGAKETQYF
TGTGCCAGCAACCTGAACCCCGGGACTAGCGGGGGGGCGAAAGAGACCCAGTACTTC
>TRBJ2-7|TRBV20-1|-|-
CSARNTKEQYF
TGCAGTGCTAGAAATACTAAGGAGCAGTACTTC
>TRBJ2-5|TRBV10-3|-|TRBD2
CAISDLAGGPQETQYF
TGTGCCATCAGTGACCTAGCGGGGGGGCCCCAAGAGACCCAGTACTTC
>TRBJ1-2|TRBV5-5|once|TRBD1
CASSLSGTANYGYTF
TGTGCCAGCAGCTTGTCTGGGACAGCGAACTATGGCTACACCTTC
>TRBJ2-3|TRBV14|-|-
CASARFQGLADTQYF
TGTGCCAGCGCACGCTTCCAGGGGTTGGCAGATACGCAGTATTTT
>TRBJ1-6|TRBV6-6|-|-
CASHSYNSPLHF
TGTGCCAGCCACTCCTATAATTCACCCCTCCACTTT
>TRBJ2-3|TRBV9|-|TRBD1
CASSPMDRATDTQYF
TGTGCCAGCAGCCCCATGGACAGGGCCACAGATACGCAGTATTTT
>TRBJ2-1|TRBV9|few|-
CASSGGDHNEQFF
TGTGCCAGCAGCGGCGGAGATCACAATGAGCAGTTCTTC
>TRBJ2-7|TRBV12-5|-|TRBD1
CASGGDSYEQYF
TGTGCTAGTGGTGGGGACAGCTACGAGCAGTACTTC
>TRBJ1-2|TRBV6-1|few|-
CASSAGYGYTF
TGTGCCAGCAGTGCGGGTTATGGCTACACCTTC
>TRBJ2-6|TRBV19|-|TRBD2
CASSFPGLAGGEGANVLTF
TGTGCCAGTAGTTTCCCGGGACTAGCGGGGGGGGAGGGGGCCAACGTCCTGACTTTC
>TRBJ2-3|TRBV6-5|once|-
CASSLWQAATDTQYF
TGTGCCAGCAGTTTGTGGCAGGCTGCCACAGATACGCAGTATTTT
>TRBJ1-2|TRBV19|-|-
CASSLRAGIPYGYTF
TGTGCCAGTAGTCTCCGGGCAGGGATTCCTTATGGCTACACCTTC
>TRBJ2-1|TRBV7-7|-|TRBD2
CASSLGGGQYNEQFF
TGTGCTAGCAGCCTTGGGGGGGGTCAATACAATGAGCAGTTCTTC
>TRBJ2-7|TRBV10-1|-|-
CASSTDLTGTREQYF
TGCGCCAGCAGTACTGACCTAACCGGGACTCGGGAGCAGTACTTC
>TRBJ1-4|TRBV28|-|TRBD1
CASSSLTGGEKLFF
TGTGCCAGCAGTTCTTTGACAGGGGGGGAAAAACTGTTTTTT
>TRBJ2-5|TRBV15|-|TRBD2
CATSIGISGGIEETQYF
TGTGCCACCAGCATAGGGATTAGCGGGGGGATAGAAGAGACCCAGTACTTC
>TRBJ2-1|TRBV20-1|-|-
CSALNYNEQFF
TGCAGTGCACTAAACTACAATGAGCAGTTCTTC
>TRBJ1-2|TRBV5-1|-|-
CASRLVELSGNYGYTF
TGCGCCAGCAGATTGGTGGAGCTCTCGGGGAACTATGGCTACACCTTC
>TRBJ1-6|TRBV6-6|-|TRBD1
CASSYRTGSYNSPLHF
TGTGCCAGCAGTTACAGGACAGGCTCCTATAATTCACCCCTCCACTTT
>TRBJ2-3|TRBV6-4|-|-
CASSDSKTDTDTQYF
TGTGCCAGCAGTGACTCCAAGACAGACACAGATACGCAGTATTTT
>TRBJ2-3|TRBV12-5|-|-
CASALYYDTQYF
TGTGCTAGTGCCCTATATTACGATACGCAGTATTTT
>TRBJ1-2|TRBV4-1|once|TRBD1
CASSAQGQGVRANYGYTF
TGCGCCAGCAGCGCACAGGGACAGGGGGTTCGGGCTAACTATGGCTACACCTTC
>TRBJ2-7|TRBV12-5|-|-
CASGSPTRAYEQYF
TGTGCTAGTGGTTCCCCGACTAGAGCCTACGAGCAGTACTTC
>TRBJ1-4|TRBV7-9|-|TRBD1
CASSLTGTGGPINEKLFF
TGTGCCAGCAGCCTCACCGGGACAGGCGGTCCGATTAATGAAAAACTGTTTTTT
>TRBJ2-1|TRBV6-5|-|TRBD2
CASSFLAGDYNEQFF
TGTGCCAGCAGTTTCCTAGCGGGCGATTACAATGAGCAGTTCTTC
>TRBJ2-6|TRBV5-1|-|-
CASSAKTGAGANVLTF
TGCGCCAGCAGCGCTAAAACAGGAGCTGGGGCCAACGTCCTGACTTTC
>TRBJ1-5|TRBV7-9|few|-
CASSLGVRPEEPQHF
TGTGCCAGCAGCTTAGGGGTCCGACCGGAGGAGCCCCAGCATTTT
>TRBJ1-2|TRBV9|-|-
CASSVGGGVGYTF
TGTGCCAGCAGCGTAGGTGGGGGGGTTGGCTACACCTTC
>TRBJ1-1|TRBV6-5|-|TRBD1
CASSRQGGTEAFF
TGTGCCAGCAGCCGGCAGGGGGGCACTGAAGCTTTCTTT
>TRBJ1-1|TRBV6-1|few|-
CASTPRNTEAFF
TGTGCCAGCACCCCCCGGAACACTGAAGCTTTCTTT
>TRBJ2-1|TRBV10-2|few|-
CASSEREQVTYNEQFF
TGCGCCAGCAGTGAGAGGGAACAGGTCACCTACAATGAGCAGTTCTTC
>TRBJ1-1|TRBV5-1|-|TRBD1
CASSFEQGSTEAFF
TGCGCCAGCAGCTTTGAACAGGGGTCCACTGAAGCTTTCTTT